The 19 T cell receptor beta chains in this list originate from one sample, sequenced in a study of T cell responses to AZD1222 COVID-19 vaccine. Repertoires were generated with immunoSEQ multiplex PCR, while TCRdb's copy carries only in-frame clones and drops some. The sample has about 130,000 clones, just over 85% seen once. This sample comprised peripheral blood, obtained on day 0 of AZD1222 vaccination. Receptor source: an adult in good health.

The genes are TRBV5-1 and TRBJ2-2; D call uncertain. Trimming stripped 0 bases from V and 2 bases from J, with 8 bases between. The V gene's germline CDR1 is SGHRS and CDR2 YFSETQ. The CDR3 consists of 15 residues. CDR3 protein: CASSLVVGNTGELFF. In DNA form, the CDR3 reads TGCGCCAGCAGCTTGGTAGTGGGCAACACCGGGGAGCTGTTTTTT.

The CDR3 loop is CASKNNRQETQYF. The CDR3, as DNA: TGTGCCAGCAAGAATAATCGCCAAGAGACCCAGTACTTC. This chain joins TRBV2 and TRBJ2-5; D gene unclear. V lost 7 bases and J lost 1, with 10 bases in between. Germline V lookup: CDR1 SNHLY, CDR2 FYNNEI. CDR3 size: 13 residues. Looking up the rest from reference TRBV2 and TRBJ2-5 gives the full variable domain: EPEVTQTPSHQVTQMGQEVILRCVPISNHLYFYWYRQILGQKVEFLVSFYNNEISEKSEIFDDQFSVERPDGSNFTLKIRSTKLEDSAMYFCASKNNRQETQYFGPGTRLLVL.

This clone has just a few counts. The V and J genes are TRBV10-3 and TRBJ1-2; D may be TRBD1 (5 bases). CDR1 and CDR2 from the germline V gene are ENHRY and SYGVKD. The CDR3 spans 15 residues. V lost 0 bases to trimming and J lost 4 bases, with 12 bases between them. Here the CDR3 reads CAISESIRGSYGYTF. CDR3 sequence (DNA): TGTGCCATCAGTGAGTCGATTAGGGGTAGCTATGGCTACACCTTC.

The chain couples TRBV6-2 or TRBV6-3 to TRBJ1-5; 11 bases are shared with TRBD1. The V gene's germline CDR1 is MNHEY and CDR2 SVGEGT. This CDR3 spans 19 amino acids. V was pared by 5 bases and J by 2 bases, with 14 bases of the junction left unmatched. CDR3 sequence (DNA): TGTGCCAGCAGTCATACCGGGACAGGGGGGTCCTTAGGCAATCAGCCCCAGCATTTT. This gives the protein CASSHTGTGGSLGNQPQHF.

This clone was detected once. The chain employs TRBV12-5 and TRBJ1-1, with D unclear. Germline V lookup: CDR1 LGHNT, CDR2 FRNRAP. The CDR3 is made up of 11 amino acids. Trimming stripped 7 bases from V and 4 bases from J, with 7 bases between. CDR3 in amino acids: CASAWVTEAFF. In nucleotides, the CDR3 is TGTGCTAGTGCCTGGGTCACTGAAGCTTTCTTT.

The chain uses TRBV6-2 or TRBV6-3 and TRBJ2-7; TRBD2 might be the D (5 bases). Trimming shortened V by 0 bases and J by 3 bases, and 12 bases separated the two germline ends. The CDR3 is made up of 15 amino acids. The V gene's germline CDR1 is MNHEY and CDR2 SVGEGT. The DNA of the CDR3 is TGTGCCAGCAGTTACTCGGCTAGCTCGGACTACGAGCAGTACTTC. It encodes CASSYSASSDYEQYF.

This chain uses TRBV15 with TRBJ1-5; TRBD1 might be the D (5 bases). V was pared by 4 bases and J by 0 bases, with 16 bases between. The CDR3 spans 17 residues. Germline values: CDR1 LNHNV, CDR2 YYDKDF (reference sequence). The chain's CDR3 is CATSKTQGRYSNQPQHF. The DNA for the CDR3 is TGTGCCACCAGCAAAACTCAGGGACGTTATAGCAATCAGCCCCAGCATTTT.

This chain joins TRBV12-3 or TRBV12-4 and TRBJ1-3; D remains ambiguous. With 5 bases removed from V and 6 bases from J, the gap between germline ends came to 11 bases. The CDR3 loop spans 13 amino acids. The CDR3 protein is CASSAPVVNTIYF. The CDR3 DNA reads TGTGCCAGCAGTGCCCCGGTAGTAAACACCATATATTTT.

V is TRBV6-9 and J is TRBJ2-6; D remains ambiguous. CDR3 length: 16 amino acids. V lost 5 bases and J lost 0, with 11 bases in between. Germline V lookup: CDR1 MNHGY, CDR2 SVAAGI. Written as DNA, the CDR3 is TGTGCCAGCAGTCTACCCCCTTACTCTGGGGCCAACGTCCTGACTTTC. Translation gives CASSLPPYSGANVLTF.

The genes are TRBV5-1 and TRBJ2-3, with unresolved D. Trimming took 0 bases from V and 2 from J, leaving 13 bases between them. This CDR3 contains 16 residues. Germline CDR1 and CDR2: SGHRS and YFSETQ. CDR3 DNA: TGCGCCAGCAGCTTGGAATCCTCGCGCCCCACAGATACGCAGTATTTT. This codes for CASSLESSRPTDTQYF.

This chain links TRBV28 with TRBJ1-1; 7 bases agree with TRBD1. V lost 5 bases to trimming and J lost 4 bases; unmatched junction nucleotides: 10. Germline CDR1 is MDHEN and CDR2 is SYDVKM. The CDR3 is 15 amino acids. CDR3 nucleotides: TGTGCCAGCAGTCGCACTCAGGGGGGTATCACTGAAGCTTTCTTT. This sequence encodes CASSRTQGGITEAFF. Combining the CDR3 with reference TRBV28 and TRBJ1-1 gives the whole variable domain DVKVTQSSRYLVKRTGEKVFLECVQDMDHENMFWYRQDPGLGLRLIYFSYDVKMKEKGDIPEGYSVSREKKERFSLILESASTNQTSMYLCASSRTQGGITEAFFGQGTRLTVV.

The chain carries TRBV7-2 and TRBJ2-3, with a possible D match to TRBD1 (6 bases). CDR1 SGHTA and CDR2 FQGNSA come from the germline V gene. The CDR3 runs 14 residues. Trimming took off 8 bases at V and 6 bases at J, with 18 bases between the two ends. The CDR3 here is CASASPGQGDTQYF. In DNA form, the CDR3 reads TGTGCCAGCGCCTCCCCAGGCCAGGGGGATACGCAGTATTTT.

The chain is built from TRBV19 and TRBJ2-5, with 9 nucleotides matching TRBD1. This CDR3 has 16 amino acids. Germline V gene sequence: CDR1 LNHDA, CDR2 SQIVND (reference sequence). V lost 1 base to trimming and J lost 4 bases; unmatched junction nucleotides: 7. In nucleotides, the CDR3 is TGTGCCAGTAGTATAGTAGGACAGGGGATGGGAGAGACCCAGTACTTC. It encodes CASSIVGQGMGETQYF.

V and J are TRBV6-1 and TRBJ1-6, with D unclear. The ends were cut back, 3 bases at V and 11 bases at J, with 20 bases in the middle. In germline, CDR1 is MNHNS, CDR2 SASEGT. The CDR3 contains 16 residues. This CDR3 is CASSEWEGDTNTPLHF. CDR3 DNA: TGTGCCAGCAGTGAGTGGGAGGGTGACACCAATACACCCCTCCACTTT.

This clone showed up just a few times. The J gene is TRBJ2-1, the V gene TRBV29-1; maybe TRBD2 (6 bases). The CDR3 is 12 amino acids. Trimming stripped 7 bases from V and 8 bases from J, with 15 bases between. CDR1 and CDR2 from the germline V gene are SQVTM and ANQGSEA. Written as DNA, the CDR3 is TGCAGCGCCGCCTACGGGAGCGATGAGCAGTTCTTC. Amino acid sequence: CSAAYGSDEQFF.

CDR3 nucleotides: TGTGCCAGCAGTTCACCCAACAGGGGAAGCATTCAGTACTTC. Translation gives CASSSPNRGSIQYF. The V call is TRBV27, the J call TRBJ2-4; 7 bases fit TRBD1. The germline V gene has CDR1 MNHEY and CDR2 SMNVEV (reference sequence). With 4 bases clipped from V and 9 bases from J, the junction kept 9 bases outside the gene matches. This CDR3 region has 14 residues.

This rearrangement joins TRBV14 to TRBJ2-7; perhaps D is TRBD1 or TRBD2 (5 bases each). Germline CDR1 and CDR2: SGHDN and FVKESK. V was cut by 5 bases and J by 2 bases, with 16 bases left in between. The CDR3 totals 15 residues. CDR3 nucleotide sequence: TGTGCCAGCAGCGCAGGGACCCGACAGCCCTACGAGCAGTACTTC. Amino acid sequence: CASSAGTRQPYEQYF.

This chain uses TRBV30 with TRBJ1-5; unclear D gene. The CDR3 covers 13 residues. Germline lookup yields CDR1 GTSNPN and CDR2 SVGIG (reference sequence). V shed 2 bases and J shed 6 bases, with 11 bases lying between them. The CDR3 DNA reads TGTGCCTGGAGTACGCAGGCCTTTCAGCCCCAGCATTTT. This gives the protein CAWSTQAFQPQHF.

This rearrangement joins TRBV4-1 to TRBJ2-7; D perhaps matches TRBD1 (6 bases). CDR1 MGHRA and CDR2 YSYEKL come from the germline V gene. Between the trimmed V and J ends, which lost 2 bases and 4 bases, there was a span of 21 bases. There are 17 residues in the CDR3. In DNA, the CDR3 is TGCGCCAGCAGCCAAAAAAGCCATTCAACAGGGTCATACGAGCAGTACTTC. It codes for CASSQKSHSTGSYEQYF.